The 19 T cell receptor beta chains presented below share a single source sample, sequenced in a study of blood T cell repertoires in COVID-19. Generated by immunoSEQ multiplex PCR, the TCRdb table keeps only in-frame clones and is missing some. The table lists approximately 75,000 clones, around three quarters of them singletons. Input material: peripheral blood. The receptor source for this set is a woman aged 80 or over with active or convalescent COVID-19.

The rearrangement uses TRBV10-2 and TRBJ1-5; D might be TRBD1 (5 bases). CDR1 is WSHSY, CDR2 SAAADI, per germline. Trimming removed 0 bases at V and 4 bases at J, with 10 bases between. CDR3 length equals 15 residues. The CDR3 loop reads CASSESGGGNQPQHF. The CDR3 DNA reads TGCGCCAGCAGTGAGTCCGGGGGGGGGAATCAGCCCCAGCATTTT.

J is TRBJ1-1 and V is TRBV5-1, with unresolved D. Trimming took off 4 bases at V and 0 bases at J, with 13 bases between the two ends. Germline lookup yields CDR1 SGHRS and CDR2 YFSETQ. CDR3 length: 15 residues. DNA for the CDR3: TGCGCCAGCAGCAATCCGGGAGGGATGAACACTGAAGCTTTCTTT. Amino acids: CASSNPGGMNTEAFF.

The V call is TRBV20-1, the J call TRBJ1-1, with 11 positions matching TRBD1. Germline CDR1 DFQATT, CDR2 SNEGSKA (reference sequence). The V gene end was trimmed by 3 bases and the J gene end by 0 bases; junction bases not matched to a gene: 9. The CDR3 covers 17 residues. CDR3 DNA: TGCAGTGCTAGTTCCGGGACAGGGGGTTTCTTGAACACTGAAGCTTTCTTT. It translates to CSASSGTGGFLNTEAFF.

V usage is TRBV19 and J usage is TRBJ2-2; D is undetermined. The V gene's germline CDR1 is LNHDA and CDR2 SQIVND (reference sequence). V dropped 2 bases and J dropped 4 bases, with 8 bases sitting between them. This CDR3 contains 14 residues. The CDR3 nucleotides are TGTGCCAGTAGTATACAGGCGATCACCGGGGAGCTGTTTTTT. Encoded protein: CASSIQAITGELFF.

This clone has only a few counts. V is TRBV19 and J is TRBJ2-1; TRBD2 matches at 9 bases. V trimming: 0 bases; J trimming: 9 bases; junction bases outside the gene matches: 0. This CDR3 has 13 residues. CDR1 is LNHDA and CDR2 is SQIVND in the germline V gene (reference sequence). The CDR3 nucleotides read TGTGCCAGTAGTATAGAACTAGCGGGTGAGCAGTTCTTC. Translating it yields CASSIELAGEQFF.

This chain links TRBV7-9 with TRBJ1-4; D is ambiguous. Germline V gives CDR1 SEHNR, CDR2 FQNEAQ (reference sequence). V was pared by 4 bases and J by 8 bases, with 20 bases between. This CDR3 comprises 16 residues. Written as DNA, the CDR3 is TGTGCCAGCAGCTACCGGGGAGAAGGAGGCCGAGAAAAACTGTTTTTT. It codes for CASSYRGEGGREKLFF. Filled out from reference TRBV7-9 and TRBJ1-4, the complete variable domain reads DTGVSQNPRHKITKRGQNVTFRCDPISEHNRLYWYRQTLGQGPEFLTYFQNEAQLEKSRLLSDRFSAERPKGSFSTLEIQRTEQGDSAMYLCASSYRGEGGREKLFFGSGTQLSVL.

This clone showed up just a few times. The chain is built from TRBV7-9 and TRBJ2-2; 7 bases align to TRBD1. Germline CDR1 and CDR2: SEHNR and FQNEAQ (reference sequence). This CDR3 comprises 18 residues. The junction had 10 bases not matched to a gene; V was cut back by 0 bases and J by 3 bases. The CDR3 nucleotides are TGTGCCAGCAGCTTAGCTCAAATAAGACAGGGTCACACCGGGGAGCTGTTTTTT. Its protein is CASSLAQIRQGHTGELFF.

This clone was found a few times. V usage is TRBV27 and J usage is TRBJ1-3; tentatively, D is TRBD1 (6 bases). The V and J ends lost 4 bases and 3 bases respectively, with 10 bases between them. The CDR3 has 14 amino acids. Germline V gene sequence: CDR1 MNHEY, CDR2 SMNVEV (reference sequence). CDR3 nucleotide sequence: TGTGCCAGCAGTTACACAGGGTTTGGAAACACCATATATTTT. Residues: CASSYTGFGNTIYF.

The chain uses TRBV19 and TRBJ2-2; tentatively, D is TRBD1 (6 bases). This CDR3 has 15 amino acids. V lost 3 bases, J lost 0 bases, and 8 bases lay in between. Germline V lookup: CDR1 LNHDA, CDR2 SQIVND (reference sequence). The CDR3 is CASSITGSNTGELFF. CDR3 in DNA: TGTGCCAGTAGTATCACAGGGTCGAACACCGGGGAGCTGTTTTTT.

This clone was counted a single time. The chain joins TRBV30 to TRBJ2-1; D may be TRBD2 (7 bases). V was cut by 0 bases and J by 10 bases, with 13 bases left in between. The CDR3 runs to 13 residues. CDR1 GTSNPN and CDR2 SVGIG come from the germline V gene (reference sequence). The CDR3 sequence is CAWSVNREGEQFF. In DNA form, the CDR3 reads TGTGCCTGGAGTGTTAACAGGGAGGGCGAGCAGTTCTTC.

The chain is built from TRBV7-9 and TRBJ2-3; 12 nucleotides match TRBD2. V lost 1 base to trimming and J lost 2 bases; unmatched junction nucleotides: 1. The germline gives CDR1 SEHNR, CDR2 FQNEAQ (reference sequence). This CDR3 comprises 16 residues. CDR3 residues: CASSLGLAGVTDTQYF. As DNA, the CDR3 is TGTGCCAGCAGCTTAGGACTAGCGGGGGTCACAGATACGCAGTATTTT.

On this clone itself: At one boundary the junction diverges from the germline segment, which might be a read error. The genes are TRBV7-8 and TRBJ2-5; 15 bases agree with TRBD2. This CDR3 has 19 residues. CDR1 and CDR2 from the germline V gene are SGHVS and FQNEAQ. The CDR3 sequence is CASSFRGLAGGKYQEAQYF. In DNA form, the CDR3 reads TGTGCCAGCAGCTTTAGGGGACTAGCGGGGGGAAAGTACCAAGAGGCCCAGTACTTC.

V usage is TRBV6-6 and J usage is TRBJ1-4; D not resolved. V lost 0 bases, J lost 8 bases, and 4 bases lay in between. CDR3 length: 12 residues. CDR1 and CDR2 from the germline V gene are MNHNY and SVGAGI (reference sequence). CDR3 region: CASSYSREKLFF. For the CDR3, the DNA is TGTGCCAGCAGTTACTCGAGGGAAAAACTGTTTTTT.

This chain joins TRBV6-2 or TRBV6-3 and TRBJ1-6; possible D gene TRBD1, 5 bases. The V end lost 5 bases, the J end lost 0 bases, and 11 bases lay between the germline ends. This CDR3 has 16 amino acids. Per the germline V gene, CDR1 is MNHEY and CDR2 is SVGEGT. CDR3 nucleotide sequence: TGTGCCAGCAGTGACAGCTTCAGCTCCTATAATTCACCCCTCCACTTT. As protein: CASSDSFSSYNSPLHF.

The chain couples TRBV6-2 or TRBV6-3 to TRBJ1-5; D remains unclear. V was pared by 6 bases and J by 6 bases, with 9 bases between. Germline assignment: CDR1 MNHEY and CDR2 SVGEGT. This CDR3 is 12 amino acids long. CDR3 residues: CASSSLAQPQHF. The CDR3 DNA reads as TGTGCCAGCAGCTCTTTGGCTCAGCCCCAGCATTTT.

This sequence joins TRBV12-3 or TRBV12-4 and TRBJ2-7; 13 nucleotides align to TRBD2. The CDR3 runs to 13 residues. V lost 7 bases to trimming and J lost 4 bases; unmatched junction nucleotides: 1. CDR3 region: CASKGLAGYEQYF. The CDR3 bases are TGTGCCAGCAAGGGACTAGCGGGGTACGAGCAGTACTTC.

This clone is categorized as medium-sized. CDR3 in DNA: TGTGCCAGCAGCTTGGAGGGGGCAAGCCCCGTCGTTTACTTC. Protein product: CASSLEGASPVVYF. V is TRBV5-5 and J is TRBJ2-4; 7 nucleotides agree with TRBD1. Germline V gene data show CDR1 as SGHKS and CDR2 as YYEKEE (reference sequence). The CDR3 is 14 amino acids. With 0 bases clipped from V and 16 bases from J, the junction kept 13 bases outside the gene matches.

V gene TRBV3-1 (or the pseudogene TRBV3-2) combines with J gene TRBJ2-2, with TRBD1 matching 10 bases. Germline CDR1 and CDR2: LGHDT and YNNKEL (reference sequence). J was trimmed by 4 bases and V by 4 bases; bases with no gene match: 6. CDR3 size: 16 residues. CDR3 in amino acids: CASSPPGTGVTGELFF. The CDR3 DNA reads as TGTGCCAGCAGCCCCCCCGGGACAGGGGTCACCGGGGAGCTGTTTTTT.

This chain joins TRBV12-3 or TRBV12-4 and TRBJ1-2; D ambiguous. The CDR3 has 11 residues. V lost 5 bases, J lost 7 bases, and 8 bases lay in between. In nucleotides, the CDR3 is TGTGCCAGCAGTCTAACTTTTGGCTACACCTTC. Translation: CASSLTFGYTF.